This T cell receptor (beta chain) derives from a study of T cells after yellow fever vaccination. Study-level results: The bulk population could contribute abundant contaminating clonotypes to FACS-sorted repertoires.

Germline-derived CDR1 and CDR2 are SGHNT and YYREEE (reference sequence). V shed 0 bases and J 5 bases; nucleotides not matched to a gene: 4. The CDR3 is 15 residues long. This clonotype was seen only a few times. Antigen: not known. Conversion of TCR transcripts into cDNA relied on 5'RACE template switching, which added a universal primer site and UMIs. Via MiXCR, TCRdb re-called the 5' RACE reads, giving one row per CDR3 protein. The repertoire includes hundreds of thousands of distinct CDR3 sequences, roughly 8% of them detected once, and roughly a sixth sits in the top ten. This chain connects TRBV5-4 to TRBJ2-1; 8 positions agree with TRBD2. The sequenced sample was PBMCs, obtained about 49 days after the first yellow fever vaccination. The TCR originated in a man aged 18 to 30 who received the YFV17D yellow fever vaccine. CDR3: CASSLEGLGDNEQFF. CDR3 coding DNA: TGTGCCAGCAGCTTGGAGGGACTAGGGGACAATGAGCAGTTCTTC.